The 6 T cell receptor delta chains presented below share a single source sample, sequenced in a study of γδ T cells in repeated Plasmodium falciparum infection. TCRdb reprocessed the multiplex PCR reads using CATT. Of some 51,000 delta-chain clones in the sample, about 2% were seen once. Vgamma9/Vdelta2+ and Vdelta2-negative gammadelta T cells were flow-sorted from PBMC for bulk sequencing. Sequencing was carried out using gamma-delta T cells from blood. The receptors here all came from a pool of human donors (malaria-infected and uninfected, not separated).

This clone has ten or more counts. This DNA's translation and the protein TCRdb lists, from a much larger clone, do not match at residue 14, likely due to a read error; the protein shown is translated from the DNA. The chain joins TRAV38-2/DV8 to TRDJ1; 13 bases map to TRDD3. The CDR3 is 19 amino acids. Germline V lookup: CDR1 TSESDYY, CDR2 QEAYKQQN. V was pared by 3 bases and J by 3 bases, with 14 bases of the junction left unmatched. CDR3 nucleotides: TGTGCTTATAGGATGCTACTGGGGGATACGGGTTTTTGGGCCGATAAACTCATCTTT. Its translation is CAYRMLLGDTGFWADKLIF.

This clone was found a few times. TCRdb assigns this DNA the protein of a much larger clone, which departs from its translation at residue 14; this likely reflects a read error, and the protein shown comes from translating the DNA. The V gene is TRDV3, the J gene TRDJ1; D is undetermined. The J gene is absent in TCRdb and was assigned here via DNA matching to germline. The CDR3 has 17 amino acids. Germline CDR1 reads TVYSNPD; CDR2 reads GDNSRS (reference sequence). CDR3 sequence: CAFNLPRSAAYTDELIF. DNA of the CDR3: TGTGCCTTTAACCTCCCCCGATCTGCAGCGTACACCGATGAACTCATCTTT.

This clone has just a few counts. A far larger clone is just one base off, so this is likely a read error. Other DNA sequences from this sample encode an identical CDR3 as well. No J gene was assigned, while the V gene was called as TRDV1; the table calls TRDD3, which could not be checked here. The germline CDR1 and CDR2 sequences are TSWWSYY and QGS. The length of the CDR3 is 23 residues. The CDR3 reads CALGEIATFLRSGGFGYTDKLIF. As DNA, the CDR3 is TGTGCTCTTGGGGAAATTGCTACCTTCCTACGGTCCGGGGGATTTGGGTACACCGATAAGCTCATCTTT.

As concerns this clone: The mismatch at residue 19 between this DNA's translation and the TCRdb protein of a much larger clone likely reflects a read error; the protein shown is translated from the DNA. This chain connects TRDV1 to TRDJ1; possibly TRDD2 or TRDD3 for D (8 bases each). Here the J gene was assigned by germline matching of the DNA, as TCRdb has none. From germline, CDR1 is TSWWSYY and CDR2 QGS. This CDR3 comprises 23 residues. CDR3 nucleotide sequence: TGTGCTCTTGGGGTCCCTCCCCTCTTCCTACGTGGCTGGGGGAGAGACAGAACCGCTAAACTCATCTTT. Protein: CALGVPPLFLRGWGRDRTAKLIF.

This clone was found many times. It may be a read error: a sequence one base away is much more abundant. The CDR3 DNA sequence: TGTGCTCTTGGATTCTCTTCGAATGACCTTCGGGCCCCTATCCTCCGGCGTACTGGGGGCCTTAAAGGTTACGCCGATAAACTCATCTTT. Residues: CALGFSSNDLRAPILRRTGGLKGYADKLIF. The genes are TRDV1 and TRDJ1; 8 bases are a match to TRDD3. No J segment appears in TCRdb, so it was assigned here by matching the sequence to germline. V dropped 6 bases and J dropped 3; count of bases not matched to a gene: 54. CDR1 and CDR2 from the germline V gene are TSWWSYY and QGS. The length of the CDR3 is 30 residues.

In this sample, this clone turned up a few times. This DNA's translation differs at residue 17 from TCRdb's protein, which comes from a much larger clone; a read error is likely, and the protein shown is translated from the DNA. The chain combines TRDV2 with TRDJ1; 9 bases match TRDD3. TCRdb gives no J gene; it was assigned here by matching the DNA to germline. CDR1 and CDR2 from the germline V gene are GEAIGNYY and EKD. The CDR3 extends over 22 amino acids. V lost 6 bases to trimming and J lost 4 bases; unmatched junction nucleotides: 32. The DNA of the CDR3 is TGTGCCTGTCCCCGTAATCGGGAAGGGGGATACAACCACCCACTGTACAACGATAAACTCATCTTT. Its protein is CACPRNREGGYNHPLYNDKLIF.